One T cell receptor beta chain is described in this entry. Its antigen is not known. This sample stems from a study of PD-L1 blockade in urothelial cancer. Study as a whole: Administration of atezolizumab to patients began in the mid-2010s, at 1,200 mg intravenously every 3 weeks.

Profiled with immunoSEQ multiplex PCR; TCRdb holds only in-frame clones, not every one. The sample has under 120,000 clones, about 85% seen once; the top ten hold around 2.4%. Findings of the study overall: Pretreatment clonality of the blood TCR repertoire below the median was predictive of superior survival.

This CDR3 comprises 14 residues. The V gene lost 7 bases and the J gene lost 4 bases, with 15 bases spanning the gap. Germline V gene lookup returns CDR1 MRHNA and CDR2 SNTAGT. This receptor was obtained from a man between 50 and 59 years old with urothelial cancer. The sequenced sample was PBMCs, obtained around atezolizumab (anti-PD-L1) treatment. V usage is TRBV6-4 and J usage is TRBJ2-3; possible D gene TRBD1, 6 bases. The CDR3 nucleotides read TGTGCCAGCAAGTTGGGACATTCCTCAGATACGCAGTATTTT. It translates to CASKLGHSSDTQYF.